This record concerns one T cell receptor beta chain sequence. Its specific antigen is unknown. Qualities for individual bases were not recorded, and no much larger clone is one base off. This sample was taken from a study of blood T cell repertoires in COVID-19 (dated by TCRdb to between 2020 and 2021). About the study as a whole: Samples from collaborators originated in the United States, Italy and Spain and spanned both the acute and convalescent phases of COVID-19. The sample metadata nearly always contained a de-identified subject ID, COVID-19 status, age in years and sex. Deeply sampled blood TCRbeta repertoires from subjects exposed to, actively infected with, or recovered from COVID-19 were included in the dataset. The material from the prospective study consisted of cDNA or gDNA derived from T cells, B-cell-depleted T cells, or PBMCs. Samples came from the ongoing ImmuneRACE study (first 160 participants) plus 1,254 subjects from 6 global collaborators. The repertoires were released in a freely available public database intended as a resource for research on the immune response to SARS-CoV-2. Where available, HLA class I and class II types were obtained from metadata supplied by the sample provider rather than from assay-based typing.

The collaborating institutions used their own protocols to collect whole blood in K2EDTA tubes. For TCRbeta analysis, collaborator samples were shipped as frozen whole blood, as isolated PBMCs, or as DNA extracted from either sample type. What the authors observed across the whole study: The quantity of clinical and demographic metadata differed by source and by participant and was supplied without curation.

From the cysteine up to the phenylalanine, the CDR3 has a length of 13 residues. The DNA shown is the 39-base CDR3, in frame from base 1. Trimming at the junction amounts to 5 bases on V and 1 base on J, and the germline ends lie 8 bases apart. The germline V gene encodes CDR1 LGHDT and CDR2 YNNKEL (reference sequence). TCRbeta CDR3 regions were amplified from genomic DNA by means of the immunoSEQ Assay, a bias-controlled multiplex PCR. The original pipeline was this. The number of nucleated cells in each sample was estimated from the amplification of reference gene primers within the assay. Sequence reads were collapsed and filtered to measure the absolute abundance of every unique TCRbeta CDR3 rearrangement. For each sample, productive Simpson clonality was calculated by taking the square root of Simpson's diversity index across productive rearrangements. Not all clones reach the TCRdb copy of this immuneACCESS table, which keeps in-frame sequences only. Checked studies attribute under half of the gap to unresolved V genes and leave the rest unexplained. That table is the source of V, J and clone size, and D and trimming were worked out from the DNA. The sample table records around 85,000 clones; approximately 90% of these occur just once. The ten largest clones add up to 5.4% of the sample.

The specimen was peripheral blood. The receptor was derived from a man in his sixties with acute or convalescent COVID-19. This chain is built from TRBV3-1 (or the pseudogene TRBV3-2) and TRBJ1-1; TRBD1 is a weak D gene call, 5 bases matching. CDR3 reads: CASSFRENTEAFF. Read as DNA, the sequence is TGTGCCAGCAGCTTCAGGGAGAACACTGAAGCTTTCTTT.